This record concerns one T cell receptor (beta chain) sequence. Its antigen is unknown. This specimen belongs to a study of T cells in localized non-small cell lung cancer. Study-wide points: A median of about 60 of the top 100 tumor clones appeared in adjacent lung, which was paired and uninvolved.

Germline V lookup: CDR1 SGHNT, CDR2 YYREEE (reference sequence). The CDR3 loop spans 15 amino acids. The V gene lost 0 bases and the J gene lost 5 bases, with 14 bases spanning the gap. Sequenced by immunoSEQ multiplex PCR; TCRdb stores in-frame clones only, minus some. This sample has roughly 13,000 clones, with approximately 89% found just once. This rearrangement joins TRBV5-4 to TRBJ2-5; the D gene is possibly TRBD1 (5 bases). This specimen consisted of peripheral blood mononuclear cells, obtained before any cancer treatment. This TCR was recovered from a man aged 35-75 years with stage III lung adenocarcinoma. CDR3: CASSLVGAPGETQYF. Written as DNA, the CDR3 is TGTGCCAGCAGCTTGGTAGGGGCCCCAGGGGAGACCCAGTACTTC.